Sequencing of this TCR beta chain was carried out in a study of cytomegalovirus exposure and HLA in healthy donors. Study-wide points: As a later analysis revealed, the rate of TCR association differed by HLA locus, with DRB1 most and HLA-C fewest.

Per germline, CDR1 MNHNS and CDR2 SASEGT. This CDR3 has 13 amino acids. V lost 6 bases and J 4 bases, leaving 12 bases between the germline ends. In the PCR, 60 Vbeta and 13 Jbeta primers were used. Only in-frame clones appear in the TCRdb table, and some are missing; sequencing was by immunoSEQ multiplex PCR. This table holds about 110,000 clones, over 70% found once. Of note for this clone: Antigen unknown.

The chain couples TRBV6-1 to TRBJ2-5; no clear D gene. The receptor comes from a man aged 25 to 45 in good health and CMV-seronegative. The sequenced sample consisted of PBMCs. The CDR3, as DNA: TGTGCCAGCAGCCCGGGTCCCGGAGAGACCCAGTACTTC. Translation gives CASSPGPGETQYF.